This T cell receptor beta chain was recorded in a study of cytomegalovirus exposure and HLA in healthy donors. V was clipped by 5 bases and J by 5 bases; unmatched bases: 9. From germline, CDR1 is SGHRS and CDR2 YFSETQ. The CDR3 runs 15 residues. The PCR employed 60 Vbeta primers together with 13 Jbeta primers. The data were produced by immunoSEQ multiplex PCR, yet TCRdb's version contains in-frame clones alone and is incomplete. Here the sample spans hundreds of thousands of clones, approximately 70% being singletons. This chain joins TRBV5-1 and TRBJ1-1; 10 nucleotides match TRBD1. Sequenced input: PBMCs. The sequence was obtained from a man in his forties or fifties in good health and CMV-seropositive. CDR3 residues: CASRPPGQGLTEAFF. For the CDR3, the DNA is TGCGCCAGCAGGCCTCCGGGACAGGGGCTTACTGAAGCTTTCTTT.